One sample yielded the 3 T cell receptor beta chains listed below, sequenced in a study of PD-L1 blockade in urothelial cancer. Clones were read by immunoSEQ multiplex PCR, and TCRdb kept only the in-frame ones, dropping some. This repertoire shows under 45,000 clones, 82% found once; its top ten account for roughly 18%. This specimen consisted of PBMCs, obtained around atezolizumab (anti-PD-L1) treatment. These receptor sequences come from a man in his sixties with urothelial cancer.

This clone turned up a few times. This sequence joins TRBV5-1 and TRBJ2-1, with 9 bases matching TRBD1. CDR1 and CDR2 (germline): SGHRS, YFSETQ. The CDR3 loop spans 14 amino acids. The ends lost 0 bases at V and 9 bases at J; junction bases unmatched: 4. The CDR3 sequence is CASSLESTGGEQFF. The CDR3 region has the DNA TGCGCCAGCAGCTTGGAATCGACAGGGGGTGAGCAGTTCTTC.

This chain uses TRBV9 with TRBJ2-1; D gene uncertain. The CDR3 extends over 14 amino acids. Trimming took off 0 bases at V and 5 bases at J, with 9 bases between the two ends. Germline V CDR1 and CDR2: SGDLS, YYNGEE. The CDR3 sequence is CASSVDGSDNEQFF. The CDR3 DNA is TGTGCCAGCAGCGTAGACGGTAGTGACAATGAGCAGTTCTTC.

The V gene is TRBV7-9, the J gene TRBJ2-1; TRBD2 is a possible D gene (6 bases). V was clipped by 4 bases and J by 7 bases, with 11 bases between them. This CDR3 comprises 13 residues. CDR1 is SEHNR and CDR2 is FQNEAQ in the germline V gene (reference sequence). The CDR3 sequence is CASSWGTENEQFF. DNA of the CDR3: TGTGCCAGCAGCTGGGGGACTGAGAATGAGCAGTTCTTC.